This T cell receptor (beta chain) originates from a study of blood T cell repertoires in COVID-19 (TCRdb year 2020). Background for the entire study: Samples covering the acute and convalescent phases of COVID-19 were provided by collaborators in the United States, Italy and Spain. The material from the prospective study consisted of cDNA or gDNA derived from T cells, B-cell-depleted T cells, or PBMCs. Subjects who had been exposed to COVID-19, were actively infected with it, or had recovered from it provided the deeply sampled blood TCRbeta repertoires that made up the dataset. The repertoires were released in a freely available public database intended as a resource for research on the immune response to SARS-CoV-2. The samples were drawn from the first 160 participants of the ongoing ImmuneRACE study and from under 1,500 subjects provided by 6 global collaborators. A de-identified subject ID, COVID-19 status, age in years and sex were almost always included in the sample metadata. Where available, HLA class I and class II types were taken from metadata supplied by the sample provider and were not determined by assay-based typing.

General conclusions and limits of the study: The quantity of clinical and demographic metadata differed by source and by participant and was supplied without curation.

The collaborating institutions used their own protocols to collect whole blood in K2EDTA tubes. For TCRbeta analysis, collaborators shipped samples as frozen whole blood, isolated PBMCs, or DNA extracted from either of those sample types. TCRbeta CDR3 regions were amplified from genomic DNA by means of the immunoSEQ Assay, a bias-controlled multiplex PCR. Turning to the authors' computational methods: The number of nucleated cells in each sample was estimated from the amplification of reference gene primers within the assay. To quantify the absolute abundance of each unique TCRbeta CDR3 rearrangement, sequence reads were collapsed and filtered. Productive Simpson clonality was computed per sample as the square root of Simpson's diversity index over productive rearrangements. Here the immuneACCESS table is served through TCRdb, limited to in-frame sequences with V and J called. Missing clones are a known gap in these copies; in checked studies unresolved V genes cover under half, and the rest lacks a known reason. V and J calls and clone size follow that table, whereas D and trimming were derived from the DNA. The sample table holds over 200,000 clones, of which 85% to 90% were seen once. Around 1.5% of the sample goes to the ten largest clones.

About this clone: The clone's antigen remains unknown. No clone much larger than this one lies a single base away; base qualities are absent.

The V end loses 1 base and the J end loses 2 bases, and a stretch of 10 bases separates them. The CDR3 spans 15 residues, from the cysteine through the phenylalanine. CDR3 DNA only is kept here, 45 bases in frame from base 1. The germline V gene (reference sequence) yields SEHNR for CDR1 and FQNEAQ for CDR2. Input material: peripheral blood. The source of this sequence is a man aged 18 to 29 with active or convalescent COVID-19. This chain joins TRBV7-9 to TRBJ2-3; 6 matching bases give a weak D call of TRBD1. The nucleotide sequence is TGTGCCAGCAGCTTAGGTCCGGGACACACAGATACGCAGTATTTT. It translates to CASSLGPGHTDTQYF.